A single sample is the source of the 8 T cell receptor beta chains below, sequenced in a study of early T cells in non-severe SARS-CoV-2 infection. One entry per CDR3 protein results from TCRdb running MiXCR on the 5' RACE reads. The sample has roughly 86,000 distinct CDR3 sequences, around 15% seen once; the top ten hold 0.45% to 0.75%. The sample comprised whole blood. These receptors all stem from an adult who was a healthcare worker with PCR-confirmed SARS-CoV-2 infection or an uninfected control (not recorded which).

This clonotype was picked up a small number of times. This chain uses TRBV7-8 with TRBJ1-1; 7 bases align to TRBD1. CDR3 length: 15 amino acids. Trimming removed 5 bases from V and 1 base from J; junction bases left unmatched: 7. Germline assignment: CDR1 SGHVS and CDR2 FQNEAQ. CDR3 sequence (DNA): TGTGCCAGCAGCCCCCCCCGGACAGGGAACACTGAAGCTTTCTTT. Translation gives CASSPPRTGNTEAFF.

This sequence joins TRBV7-2 and TRBJ2-1, with 10 bases that match TRBD2. V shed 2 bases and J 3 bases; nucleotides not matched to a gene: 22. In germline, CDR1 is SGHTA, CDR2 FQGNSA. There are 22 residues in the CDR3. The CDR3 region is CASSLIVWGPSLAGRNYNEQFF. CDR3 bases: TGTGCCAGCAGCTTAATAGTCTGGGGTCCGTCACTAGCGGGGAGGAACTACAATGAGCAGTTCTTC.

V gene TRBV6-5 combines with J gene TRBJ2-2; 10 positions match TRBD2. CDR1 is MNHEY and CDR2 is SVGAGI in the germline V gene. The CDR3 loop spans 14 amino acids. V dropped 6 bases and J dropped 4; count of bases not matched to a gene: 2. The CDR3: CASSPSGGTGELFF. CDR3 in DNA: TGTGCCAGCAGCCCTAGCGGGGGCACCGGGGAGCTGTTTTTT.

Many counts were recorded for this clonotype. The gene calls are TRBV7-8 and TRBJ1-1; no reliable D call. The CDR3 is 13 residues long. The V gene's germline CDR1 is SGHVS and CDR2 FQNEAQ. V lost 5 bases, J lost 0 bases, and 7 bases lay in between. Here the CDR3 reads CASSPPLNTEAFF. CDR3 bases: TGTGCCAGCAGCCCCCCCCTGAACACTGAAGCTTTCTTT.

The table lists this clonotype with many counts. The genes are TRBV6-1 and TRBJ1-1, with D possibly being TRBD1 (6 bases). This CDR3 is built from 14 residues. The germline V gene has CDR1 MNHNS and CDR2 SASEGT. The V end was cut by 4 bases, the J end by 1 base, with 10 bases between. CDR3 nucleotides: TGTGCCAGCAGTGGGGGGCCCGAGAACACTGAAGCTTTCTTT. Translating it yields CASSGGPENTEAFF.

This clonotype appeared many times. The chain links TRBV2 to TRBJ2-2, with D possibly being TRBD1 (6 bases). CDR3 size: 15 residues. The germline gives CDR1 SNHLY, CDR2 FYNNEI. The V gene lost 6 bases and the J gene lost 6 bases, with 17 bases spanning the gap. The CDR3 reads CASRAGVIDSGELFF. For the CDR3, the DNA is TGTGCCAGCAGAGCAGGGGTTATAGATTCCGGGGAGCTGTTTTTT.

The table lists this clonotype with a few counts. This chain joins TRBV7-8 and TRBJ1-6; D gene uncertain. V shed 2 bases and J shed 8 bases, with 7 bases lying between them. CDR3 size: 13 residues. CDR1 is SGHVS and CDR2 is FQNEAQ in the germline V gene. The CDR3 DNA reads TGTGCCAGCAGCTTAAGGGCGGATTCACCCCTCCACTTT. Amino acids: CASSLRADSPLHF.

This clonotype was recorded many times. This may come from a read error, since a much larger clone is one base off. The chain uses TRBV12-3 or TRBV12-4 and TRBJ1-1, with D maybe TRBD1 (5 bases). V was cut by 6 bases and J by 1 base, with 6 bases left in between. This CDR3 comprises 12 residues. The CDR3, as DNA: TGTGCCAGCAGGCAGGGGAACACTGAAGCTTTCTTT. Translating gives CASRQGNTEAFF.